This entry lists 18 T cell receptor beta chains sequenced from one sample in a study of shared clonotypes between healthy human individuals. Terminally differentiated effector memory CD45RA+ cells were excluded from the naive CD8 cells, which were CD45RO-negative and positively selected for CCR7. Produced via immunoSEQ multiplex PCR; TCRdb's table is partial and in-frame only. Of around 560,000 clones listed, approximately 95% are singletons. The sample taken for sequencing was naive CD8+ T cells sorted from blood. These receptors originate from a woman aged 25 to 45 in good health.

Only one count was recorded for this clone. The chain combines TRBV27 with TRBJ2-7; no clear D. The CDR3 is 14 residues long. The germline V gene has CDR1 MNHEY and CDR2 SMNVEV (reference sequence). Trimming left V 5 bases short and J 0 bases short, with 11 bases between. This chain's CDR3 is CASSLDRDSYEQYF. CDR3 nucleotide sequence: TGTGCCAGCAGTCTTGATAGGGACTCCTACGAGCAGTACTTC.

This chain joins TRBV14 and TRBJ1-2; D not resolved. Trimming removed 0 bases from V and 5 bases from J, with 7 bases in between. The CDR3 is 13 amino acids. Per germline, CDR1 SGHDN and CDR2 FVKESK. Here the CDR3 DNA reads TGTGCCAGCAGCCAAGATTTAGGGTATGGCTACACCTTC. As protein: CASSQDLGYGYTF.

The rearrangement joins TRBV7-9 to TRBJ2-1; a weak D match, TRBD1 (5 bases). This CDR3 has 12 residues. V lost 5 bases to trimming and J lost 10 bases, with 12 bases between them. Germline CDR1 reads SEHNR; CDR2 reads FQNEAQ (reference sequence). The CDR3 DNA follows: TGTGCCAGCAGCGAAGGGGTGGCAGAGCAGTTCTTC. Protein: CASSEGVAEQFF.

This chain connects TRBV9 to TRBJ2-5; 9 bases are a match to TRBD1. J gave up 5 bases and V 3 bases, and 8 bases lay outside the gene matches. CDR3 length: 15 amino acids. Germline lookup yields CDR1 SGDLS and CDR2 YYNGEE. CDR3 residues: CASSDGQGSSETQYF. In DNA, the CDR3 is TGTGCCAGCAGCGACGGACAGGGGTCTTCGGAGACCCAGTACTTC.

This chain uses TRBV28 with TRBJ1-1; 8 bases are a match to TRBD1. J lost 4 bases, V lost 5 bases, and 9 bases had no gene match. CDR1 and CDR2 from the germline V gene are MDHEN and SYDVKM. This CDR3 is built from 15 residues. The DNA of the CDR3 is TGTGCCAGCAGTCCGGACAGGGAGGAGGTCACTGAAGCTTTCTTT. It is translated as CASSPDREEVTEAFF.

The chain uses TRBV28 and TRBJ1-6; D perhaps matches TRBD1 (5 bases). V lost 4 bases to trimming and J lost 0 bases, with 13 bases between them. Germline V gene data show CDR1 as MDHEN and CDR2 as SYDVKM. The CDR3 is made up of 17 amino acids. CDR3 sequence reads: CASSYGGRSSYNSPLHF. CDR3 DNA sequence: TGTGCCAGCAGTTATGGGGGACGGAGCTCCTATAATTCACCCCTCCACTTT. The full variable domain, its missing parts supplied by reference TRBV28 and TRBJ1-6, is DVKVTQSSRYLVKRTGEKVFLECVQDMDHENMFWYRQDPGLGLRLIYFSYDVKMKEKGDIPEGYSVSREKKERFSLILESASTNQTSMYLCASSYGGRSSYNSPLHFGNGTRLTVT.

The chain uses TRBV6-5 and TRBJ2-1, with D possibly matching TRBD1 (6 bases). V dropped 2 bases and J dropped 3 bases, with 11 bases sitting between them. Germline values: CDR1 MNHEY, CDR2 SVGAGI. The CDR3 runs 15 residues. The CDR3 spells CASSYRTDSYNEQFF. For the CDR3, the DNA is TGTGCCAGCAGTTACCGGACGGACAGCTACAATGAGCAGTTCTTC.

This chain joins TRBV28 and TRBJ2-7; 7 bases agree with TRBD2. V gave up 3 bases and J gave up 3 bases; unmatched junction bases: 5. The CDR3 sequence is 14 residues long. Germline CDR1 MDHEN, CDR2 SYDVKM. CDR3 DNA sequence: TGTGCCAGCAGTTTTCAGCGGGATGGCTACGAGCAGTACTTC. This translates into CASSFQRDGYEQYF.

This chain uses TRBV7-6 with TRBJ2-2; D remains ambiguous. The CDR3 covers 13 residues. The germline CDR1 and CDR2 sequences are SGHVS and FNYEAQ. V lost 9 bases, J lost 3 bases, and 11 bases lay in between. The CDR3 sequence: CASKASYTGELFF. CDR3 nucleotides: TGTGCCAGTAAAGCAAGCTACACCGGGGAGCTGTTTTTT.

The rearrangement joins TRBV28 to TRBJ2-7; the match to TRBD2 covers 11 bases. Germline V CDR1 and CDR2: MDHEN, SYDVKM. V trimming: 5 bases; J trimming: 0 bases; junction bases outside the gene matches: 12. The CDR3 length is 18 residues. CDR3 protein: CASSPGTSGYINSYEQYF. As DNA, the CDR3 is TGTGCCAGCAGTCCCGGGACTAGCGGCTATATTAACTCCTACGAGCAGTACTTC.

The chain joins TRBV7-2 to TRBJ1-5, with 7 bases aligning to TRBD1. V dropped 5 bases and J dropped 2; count of bases not matched to a gene: 6. This CDR3 comprises 15 residues. CDR1 and CDR2 from the germline V gene are SGHTA and FQGNSA. The CDR3 nucleotides are TGTGCCAGCAGCGTTCAGGGGGTAGGCAATCAGCCCCAGCATTTT. The encoded protein is CASSVQGVGNQPQHF. Full variable domain (rest looked up from reference TRBV7-2 and TRBJ1-5): GAGVSQSPSNKVTEKGKDVELRCDPISGHTALYWYRQSLGQGLEFLIYFQGNSAPDKSGLPSDRFSAERTGGSVSTLTIQRTQQEDSAVYLCASSVQGVGNQPQHFGDGTRLSIL.

The chain combines TRBV27 with TRBJ2-7; D is possibly TRBD1 (6 bases). V lost 5 bases and J 2 bases, leaving 19 bases between the germline ends. The CDR3 totals 16 residues. Germline lookup yields CDR1 MNHEY and CDR2 SMNVEV (reference sequence). The CDR3 spells CASSQIQGNGPYEQYF. CDR3 nucleotides: TGTGCCAGCAGTCAGATACAGGGAAACGGTCCCTACGAGCAGTACTTC.

The rearrangement links TRBV27 to TRBJ2-5; D is possibly TRBD1 (6 bases). V lost 5 bases and J 5 bases, leaving 15 bases between the germline ends. The CDR3 consists of 14 residues. The germline V gene has CDR1 MNHEY and CDR2 SMNVEV (reference sequence). CDR3 bases: TGTGCCAGCAGTGGGACACCCCTAGGGGAGACCCAGTACTTC. Protein sequence: CASSGTPLGETQYF.

The chain is built from TRBV28 and TRBJ1-2, with D possibly matching TRBD1 (5 bases). The CDR3 consists of 15 residues. Between the trimmed V and J ends, which lost 3 bases and 6 bases, there was a span of 17 bases. In germline, CDR1 is MDHEN, CDR2 SYDVKM. CDR3 bases: TGTGCCAGCAGTTTCCCCGAACAGGAGAACAATGGCTACACCTTC. As protein: CASSFPEQENNGYTF.

The rearrangement joins TRBV28 to TRBJ2-1; 14 nucleotides agree with TRBD2. CDR3 length equals 18 residues. Germline-derived CDR1 and CDR2 are MDHEN and SYDVKM. V trimming: 5 bases; J trimming: 8 bases; junction bases outside the gene matches: 14. CDR3 sequence: CASSKPSGTSGSLYEQFF. CDR3 sequence (DNA): TGTGCCAGCAGTAAACCTTCCGGGACTAGCGGGAGCCTCTATGAGCAGTTCTTC.

The genes are TRBV6-1 and TRBJ1-1, with 9 bases matching TRBD1. The CDR3 is 17 amino acids. J lost 1 base, V lost 1 base, and 7 bases had no gene match. Germline V gene data show CDR1 as MNHNS and CDR2 as SASEGT. The DNA for the CDR3 is TGTGCCAGCAGTGAAGGGCGACCGGGACAGGGGAACACTGAAGCTTTCTTT. The encoded protein is CASSEGRPGQGNTEAFF.

V gene TRBV5-1 combines with J gene TRBJ2-7; 11 bases fit TRBD2. The junction had 7 bases not matched to a gene; V was cut back by 5 bases and J by 3 bases. Germline CDR1 reads SGHRS; CDR2 reads YFSETQ. The CDR3 runs to 15 residues. In DNA, the CDR3 is TGCGCCAGCAGATGGGACGGGACTAGCGGCTACGAGCAGTACTTC. It encodes CASRWDGTSGYEQYF.

The chain recombines TRBV25-1 with TRBJ2-5; D not certain. Germline V gene data show CDR1 as MGHDK and CDR2 as SYGVNS. This CDR3 spans 12 amino acids. Trimming removed 8 bases from V and 8 bases from J, with 15 bases in between. CDR3 nucleotides: TGTGCCAGCGGGCCGGGCCGGAGTACCCAGTACTTC. Protein product: CASGPGRSTQYF.